This is a list of T cell receptor beta chains from one sample in a study of Ad26.COV2.S vaccination and SARS-CoV-2 variants. Sequencing was performed with immunoSEQ multiplex PCR; in TCRdb, only in-frame clones are kept and a portion is missing. This table has fewer than 400,000 clones, 85% to 90% appearing once. The sample consisted of peripheral blood, taken in a trial of Ad26.COV2.S vaccine versus placebo. The receptor set was obtained from a person between 18 and 59 years old who received the Ad26.COV2.S COVID-19 vaccine or a placebo. CDR3s include the opening cysteine and the closing phenylalanine or tryptophan. The order of the fields is CDR3 length, V gene, J gene, CDR3 protein.

>15|TRBV7-9|TRBJ1-5
CASSPTGQGHQPQHF
>11|TRBV6-2/TRBV6-3|TRBJ1-2
CASSYGYGYTF
>13|TRBV14|TRBJ1-5
CASSPTLTQPQHF
>14|TRBV6-4|TRBJ1-2
CASSRTATNYGYTF
>15|TRBV6-6|TRBJ2-4
CASRETGTAYFDQYF
>13|TRBV7-8|TRBJ1-2
CASSLQVSYGYTF
>16|TRBV7-3|TRBJ1-2
CASSSTSGGAEYGYTF
>14|TRBV5-4|TRBJ1-1
CASSTQVKNTEAFF
>15|TRBV18|TRBJ1-2
CASSPDGTGRLGYTF
>16|TRBV7-2|TRBJ1-5
CASSPRLGDSNQPQHF
>12|TRBV2|TRBJ2-7
CASERGDYEQYF
>13|TRBV4-3|TRBJ1-3
CASSQPPANTIYF
>13|TRBV7-8|TRBJ1-2
CASSFGPLFGYTF
>15|TRBV6-5|TRBJ2-3
CASSDLGTRSDTQYF
>14|TRBV30|TRBJ2-6
CAWKTSSGANVLTF
>16|TRBV5-1|TRBJ2-2
CASSPGDGPNTGELFF
>16|TRBV7-2|TRBJ1-5
CASSLEHPYSNQPQHF
>16|TRBV5-4|TRBJ2-7
CASSSEPGQGFVEQYF
>14|TRBV14|TRBJ1-1
CASSQRGRDTEAFF
>13|TRBV10-3|TRBJ2-3
CAIADLPTDTQYF
>15|TRBV18|TRBJ1-5
CASSPNQGDNQPQHF
>13|TRBV25-1|TRBJ1-1
CASSRGAYTEAFF
>15|TRBV5-5|TRBJ2-7
CASSLEGLSSYEQYF
>14|TRBV27|TRBJ1-5
CASSFQGSQRPQHF
>16|TRBV4-1|TRBJ2-5
CASSQVTSEHLGTQYF
>15|TRBV5-4|TRBJ1-2
CASSYPGQGDYGYTF
>16|TRBV7-9|TRBJ2-5
CASSHGDRGRQETQYF
>16|TRBV7-9|TRBJ2-3
CASSPSLATNTDTQYF
>13|TRBV5-6|TRBJ1-2
CASSIRQDYGYTF
>16|TRBV24-1|TRBJ2-3
CATSPGLAGGTDTQYF
>15|TRBV18|TRBJ1-4
CASSPRRREDEKLFF
>18|TRBV7-8|TRBJ1-5
CASSPRDRGFMGNQPQHF
>16|TRBV24-1|TRBJ2-6
CATSDFRYSGANVLTF
>13|TRBV21-1|TRBJ2-3
CASRITSTDTQYF
>13|TRBV6-4|TRBJ1-5
CASSPSLGQPQHF
>15|TRBV23-1|TRBJ2-3
CASNFRQGGEDTQYF
>15|TRBV9|TRBJ2-1
CASSPRRGTIDEQFF
>14|TRBV30|TRBJ1-2
CAWNWGLGGYGYTF
>16|TRBV30|TRBJ1-1
CAWRGGFGPAYYEAFF
>14|TRBV29-1|TRBJ2-7
CSVELRDRPYEQYF
>14|TRBV30|TRBJ2-1
CAGDEGLADNEQFF
>14|TRBV21-1|TRBJ2-1
CASSKESDSNEQFF
>14|TRBV4-1|TRBJ2-5
CASSPGQGIKTQYF
>14|TRBV5-4|TRBJ1-6
CASRSQGHNSPLHF
>15|TRBV11-3|TRBJ2-1
CASSFPGQGDNEQFF
>15|TRBV5-4|TRBJ1-5
CASSLGGEANQPQHF
>12|TRBV13|TRBJ1-2
CASSREGRGYTF
>13|TRBV18|TRBJ1-1
CASSPNGPGWAFF
>15|TRBV6-2/TRBV6-3|TRBJ1-5
CASSYWGGRFQPQHF